This T cell receptor beta chain was captured by sequencing in a study of T cells in Graves' hyperthyroidism and ophthalmopathy. Study findings and constraints: Progression to ophthalmopathy was predicted a median of approximately 6.4 months early.

RNA transcripts served as the template for amplifying TCR beta CDR3 regions. With the HTBI primer set, the TCR CDR3 went through a first round of RT-PCR. From the multiplex PCR reads, TCRdb called clonotypes with MiXCR, one entry per CDR3 protein. The data hold roughly 380,000 distinct CDR3 sequences, with roughly 19% observed a single time. The CDR3 extends over 14 amino acids. V was trimmed by 3 bases and J by 2 bases, leaving 9 bases between them. CDR1 and CDR2 from the germline V gene are KGHDR and SFDVKD. In the case of this clonotype: Its antigen is unknown. Given a much more abundant clone one base away, this may be a read error. The conserved phenylalanine or tryptophan normally closing the CDR3 is absent here, so this likely arose from a read error.

This sequence originates from a woman between 18 and 30 years old with Graves' hyperthyroidism. Sequenced material: blood. The chain uses TRBV24-1 and TRBJ1-1; D is unresolved. CDR3 loop: CATSDPSENTEAFL. CDR3 bases: TGTGCCACCAGTGATCCTTCGGAAAACACTGAAGCTTTCTTG.